Presented here are 14 T cell receptor beta chains from one specimen sequenced in a study of HIV-infected patients and healthy controls. Reverse transcription used 450 to 650 ng RNA and constant-region primers for alpha and beta. Separate chain-specific third strand synthesis with multiplexing indices produced the alpha and beta libraries. TCRdb redid the calling of the 5' RACE reads with MiXCR, one entry per CDR3 protein. The table includes some 10,000 distinct CDR3 sequences, 7.3% detected once. Whole blood was used without fractionation, so all unsorted peripheral T cells were included. This specimen consisted of blood, obtained before antiretroviral therapy. All receptors derive from an adult with HIV infection.

V gene TRBV11-2 combines with J gene TRBJ1-6; 9 bases agree with TRBD1. CDR3 size: 15 residues. Germline CDR1 SGHAT, CDR2 FQNNGV. J was trimmed by 6 bases and V by 6 bases; bases with no gene match: 6. Here the CDR3 reads CASSLNRGLNSPLHF. CDR3 DNA sequence: TGTGCCAGCAGTTTAAACAGGGGGCTTAATTCACCCCTCCACTTT.

The table lists this clonotype with a few counts. This chain uses TRBV20-1 with TRBJ2-5; perhaps TRBD2 as D (5 bases). Trimming took off 0 bases at V and 7 bases at J, with 6 bases between the two ends. Germline loops: CDR1 DFQATT, CDR2 SNEGSKA (reference sequence). The CDR3 extends over 11 amino acids. The CDR3 bases are TGCAGTGCTAGAGATGGGAGGACCCAGTACTTC. Protein: CSARDGRTQYF.

This clonotype occurred a few times. The rearrangement joins TRBV5-1 to TRBJ2-5; D uncertain. Trimming stripped 3 bases from V and 0 bases from J, with 9 bases between. The CDR3 contains 14 residues. Germline V gene data show CDR1 as SGHRS and CDR2 as YFSETQ. Here the CDR3 DNA reads TGCGCCAGCAGCTCCCATTACGACCAAGAGACCCAGTACTTC. Its protein is CASSSHYDQETQYF. The full variable domain, with the rest looked up from reference TRBV5-1 and TRBJ2-5, is KAGVTQTPRYLIKTRGQQVTLSCSPISGHRSVSWYQQTPGQGLQFLFEYFSETQRNKGNFPGRFSGRQFSNSRSEMNVSTLELGDSALYLCASSSHYDQETQYFGPGTRLLVL.

This clonotype was detected ten times or more. The chain recombines TRBV27 with TRBJ1-1; unclear D gene. This CDR3 has 15 residues. The germline V gene has CDR1 MNHEY and CDR2 SMNVEV (reference sequence). The V gene lost 6 bases and the J gene lost 0 bases, with 14 bases spanning the gap. Here the CDR3 reads CASSTFMGMNTEAFF. The CDR3 nucleotides read TGTGCCAGCAGCACGTTTATGGGGATGAACACTGAAGCTTTCTTT.

In this sample, this clonotype turned up many times. V gene TRBV27 combines with J gene TRBJ2-7, with D tentatively TRBD2 (6 bases). From germline, CDR1 is MNHEY and CDR2 SMNVEV (reference sequence). The CDR3 has 15 amino acids. Trimming cost V 4 bases and J 3 bases, with 16 bases left between them. This CDR3 is CASSSRGSGDYEQYF. As DNA, the CDR3 is TGTGCCAGCAGTTCAAGGGGTTCGGGGGACTACGAGCAGTACTTC.

There are many counts of this clonotype. The CDR3 bases are TGTGCCAGCAGTGAGAGTGCAGGGGGAGTTGATGAGCAGTTCTTC. Encoded protein: CASSESAGGVDEQFF. The rearrangement links TRBV2 to TRBJ2-1; TRBD1 aligns across 7 bases. Germline assignment: CDR1 SNHLY and CDR2 FYNNEI. The CDR3 totals 15 residues. V dropped 3 bases and J dropped 8; count of bases not matched to a gene: 10.

This clonotype was seen ten or more times. The chain combines TRBV20-1 with TRBJ2-3; 8 bases match TRBD1. V trimming: 1 base; J trimming: 6 bases; junction bases outside the gene matches: 3. The CDR3 spans 13 residues. Germline loops: CDR1 DFQATT, CDR2 SNEGSKA (reference sequence). CDR3 nucleotide sequence: TGCAGTGCTAGAGTCAGGGGGCGGGATACGCAGTATTTT. The encoded protein is CSARVRGRDTQYF.

This clonotype has at least ten counts. This chain uses TRBV18 with TRBJ2-7; the D gene is possibly TRBD1 (5 bases). Germline V CDR1 and CDR2: KGHSH, LQKENI. V was cut by 9 bases and J by 3 bases, with 15 bases left in between. The CDR3 runs 13 residues. Here the CDR3 reads CASLDTNFYEQYF. CDR3 coding DNA: TGTGCCAGTTTGGACACGAATTTCTACGAGCAGTACTTC.

Within the sample, this clonotype is large. This chain links TRBV4-1 with TRBJ1-1, with D uncertain. CDR3 length equals 13 residues. The V and J ends lost 0 bases and 11 bases respectively, with 13 bases between them. CDR1 is MGHRA and CDR2 is YSYEKL in the germline V gene. The CDR3 sequence is CASSQDPATWAFF. The DNA of the CDR3 is TGCGCCAGCAGCCAAGATCCGGCTACTTGGGCTTTCTTT.

This clonotype was detected many times. The gene calls are TRBV20-1 and TRBJ2-1, with D perhaps TRBD2 (6 bases). Trimming removed 1 base at V and 3 bases at J, with 19 bases between. The CDR3 runs to 17 residues. Germline V gene sequence: CDR1 DFQATT, CDR2 SNEGSKA (reference sequence). CDR3 nucleotides: TGCAGTGCTAGAGCGTTACGATCCGGGGGTCGCTACAATGAGCAGTTCTTC. Residues: CSARALRSGGRYNEQFF.

The table lists this clonotype with many counts. The gene calls are TRBV19 and TRBJ1-3, with a weak D call TRBD1 (5 bases). The V gene lost 10 bases and the J gene lost 2 bases, with 9 bases spanning the gap. CDR3 size: 12 residues. CDR1 and CDR2 from the germline V gene are LNHDA and SQIVND (reference sequence). The CDR3 nucleotides are TGTGCCACAACAGGAACTGGAAACACCATATATTTT. Its protein product is CATTGTGNTIYF.

The table lists this clonotype with many counts. The chain uses TRBV6-1 and TRBJ1-6; a weak D match, TRBD1 (6 bases). This CDR3 is 15 amino acids long. V dropped 3 bases and J dropped 5 bases, with 11 bases sitting between them. Germline CDR1 and CDR2: MNHNS and SASEGT. As DNA, the CDR3 is TGTGCCAGCAGTGACTTGGGGGCAGATAATTCACCCCTCCACTTT. As protein: CASSDLGADNSPLHF.

This clonotype has a count of ten or more. The chain is built from TRBV27 and TRBJ1-1; TRBD1 might be the D (6 bases). V shed 3 bases and J shed 5 bases, with 10 bases lying between them. The CDR3 consists of 13 residues. The germline CDR1 and CDR2 sequences are MNHEY and SMNVEV (reference sequence). The CDR3 sequence is CASSFYRETEAFF. The CDR3 coding sequence is TGTGCCAGCAGTTTTTACAGGGAAACTGAAGCTTTCTTT.

In its sample, this clonotype was seen many times. This rearrangement joins TRBV4-2 to TRBJ2-7; D is unresolved. This CDR3 has 12 residues. Trimming removed 0 bases from V and 0 bases from J, with 0 bases in between. Germline CDR1 reads LGHNA; CDR2 reads YNFKEQ. The CDR3: CASSQDSYEQYF. In nucleotides, the CDR3 is TGTGCCAGCAGCCAAGACTCCTACGAGCAGTACTTC.